The 21 T cell receptor beta chains below all came from one sample that was sequenced in a study of shared clonotypes between healthy human individuals (dated by TCRdb to 2019 to 2021). Library preparation used the immunoSEQ multiplex PCR assay. Held by TCRdb, this immuneACCESS table contains in-frame sequences only and omits some clones. Under half of the omission traces to an unresolved V gene where checked; the cause of the rest is unknown. Within this sample are a few million clones, with 80% to 95% of them counted one time only. 0.37% of the sample belongs to the ten largest clones. The specimen sequenced was naive CD4+ T cells from PBMCs. Per the publication, the cell subset or site label means: CD45RA+ positively selected. The receptors were sampled from a man in his late teens or twenties in good health. Some clones in this sample may be carry-over from other donors' samples.

This chain joins TRBV7-8 and TRBJ2-1, with TRBD2 as a possible D gene (6 bases). Per the germline V gene, CDR1 is SGHVS and CDR2 is FQNEAQ. V lost 11 bases and J lost 9, with 23 bases in between. This CDR3 comprises 14 residues. In nucleotides, the CDR3 is TGTGCCTCGACCCCCGGGCGGGGCGAGGGTGAGCAGTTCTTC. It is translated as CASTPGRGEGEQFF.

The chain is built from TRBV4-2 and TRBJ2-1; 7 bases map to TRBD2. With V trimmed by 0 bases and J by 0 bases, 5 bases remained unmatched. The CDR3 runs 17 residues. CDR1 LGHNA and CDR2 YNFKEQ come from the germline V gene. The CDR3 loop reads CASSQDLAASSYNEQFF. Here the CDR3 DNA reads TGTGCCAGCAGCCAAGATCTAGCGGCGAGCTCCTACAATGAGCAGTTCTTC.

The V call is TRBV5-4, the J call TRBJ1-1, with a weak D call TRBD1 (6 bases). The CDR3 covers 17 residues. Germline CDR1 SGHNT, CDR2 YYREEE (reference sequence). V dropped 4 bases and J dropped 2 bases, with 21 bases sitting between them. CDR3 nucleotides: TGTGCCAGCAGCCCGACCGCTGGACAGTTAGGAAACACTGAAGCTTTCTTT. It codes for CASSPTAGQLGNTEAFF.

J is TRBJ2-2 and V is TRBV11-3; possible D gene TRBD2, 6 bases. This CDR3 has 16 residues. Germline lookup yields CDR1 SGHNT and CDR2 YENEEA. The ends were cut back, 5 bases at V and 4 bases at J, with 17 bases in the middle. The CDR3 region is CASSLGTLKGTGELFF. The CDR3 DNA follows: TGTGCCAGCAGCCTAGGGACTTTGAAGGGCACCGGGGAGCTGTTTTTT.

The V call is TRBV11-3, the J call TRBJ2-7; no reliable D call. CDR3 size: 12 residues. Germline CDR1 is SGHNT and CDR2 is YENEEA. Trimming shortened V by 3 bases and J by 9 bases, and 12 bases separated the two germline ends. The chain's CDR3 is CASSLAPGRQYF. The DNA for the CDR3 is TGTGCCAGCAGCTTGGCCCCCGGACGGCAGTACTTC.

V is TRBV5-1 and J is TRBJ2-1, with 12 bases matching TRBD2. Germline trimming cut 4 bases from V and 3 bases from J; bases unmatched to any gene: 8. Looked up from germline, CDR1 is SGHRS and CDR2 is YFSETQ. This CDR3 has 17 residues. CDR3 protein: CASSQPTSGRIYNEQFF. For the CDR3, the DNA is TGCGCCAGCAGCCAACCGACTAGCGGGAGAATCTACAATGAGCAGTTCTTC.

This chain links TRBV7-2 with TRBJ2-7; D gene uncertain. Trimming left V 6 bases short and J 4 bases short, with 10 bases between. Germline lookup yields CDR1 SGHTA and CDR2 FQGNSA. The CDR3 is 12 residues long. The CDR3 DNA is TGTGCCAGCAGTCCAGAAAGGTACGAGCAGTACTTC. Translating it yields CASSPERYEQYF.

This rearrangement joins TRBV30 to TRBJ2-5, with 8 bases that match TRBD2. The better agreement between TRBJ2-7 and the DNA end casts doubt on the J call. This CDR3 has 16 residues. The germline V gene has CDR1 GTSNPN and CDR2 SVGIG (reference sequence). DNA for the CDR3: TGTGCCTGGAGTGTAGGAAGGACTAGCCGCCCCTACGAGCAGTACTTC. Its protein is CAWSVGRTSRPYEQYF.

The chain couples TRBV9 to TRBJ2-3, with 10 bases aligning to TRBD2. CDR1 SGDLS and CDR2 YYNGEE come from the germline V gene. This CDR3 has 16 amino acids. V trimming: 3 bases; J trimming: 1 base; junction bases outside the gene matches: 5. The CDR3 region is CASSGQREGGTDTQYF. CDR3 bases: TGTGCCAGCAGCGGGCAGCGGGAGGGAGGCACAGATACGCAGTATTTT.

The rearrangement links TRBV27 to TRBJ2-7, with 12 nucleotides matching TRBD2. Germline lookup yields CDR1 MNHEY and CDR2 SMNVEV (reference sequence). CDR3 size: 22 residues. J was trimmed by 1 base and V by 5 bases; bases with no gene match: 24. The DNA for the CDR3 is TGTGCCAGCAGTCCCCAGCAGGGAATAGGTTCTAGCGGGAGGGCCTTTTCCTACGAGCAGTACTTC. It codes for CASSPQQGIGSSGRAFSYEQYF.

This chain uses TRBV11-3 with TRBJ2-5; D gene ambiguous. This CDR3 has 13 amino acids. The germline V gene has CDR1 SGHNT and CDR2 YENEEA. V was trimmed by 3 bases and J by 5 bases, leaving 10 bases between them. In nucleotides, the CDR3 is TGTGCCAGCAGCTTTAGCCCGAGCGAGACCCAGTACTTC. This translates into CASSFSPSETQYF.

The genes are TRBV5-8 and TRBJ1-4; 8 bases map to TRBD1. J was trimmed by 3 bases and V by 4 bases; bases with no gene match: 8. Germline V gene lookup returns CDR1 SGHTS and CDR2 YDEGEE. CDR3 length: 16 residues. CDR3 sequence reads: CASSPYTGGPNEKLFF. For the CDR3, the DNA is TGTGCCAGCAGCCCCTACACAGGGGGACCTAATGAAAAACTGTTTTTT.

The table lists this clone with a few counts. The chain has TRBV30 and TRBJ1-1; maybe TRBD1 (6 bases). Trimming left V 0 bases short and J 0 bases short, with 11 bases between. Germline values: CDR1 GTSNPN, CDR2 SVGIG (reference sequence). This CDR3 region has 15 residues. This chain's CDR3 is CAWSVPRTVNTEAFF. CDR3 in DNA: TGTGCCTGGAGTGTACCCAGGACAGTGAACACTGAAGCTTTCTTT.

The chain is built from TRBV4-2 and TRBJ2-1, with 11 bases fitting TRBD2. Germline CDR1 reads LGHNA; CDR2 reads YNFKEQ. This CDR3 contains 17 residues. Losses at the gene ends were 0 bases for V and 6 bases for J; bases not matched to a gene: 7. The CDR3 nucleotides are TGTGCCAGCAGCCAAGATTCCATAGCGGGAGGGCCCAATGAGCAGTTCTTC. It encodes CASSQDSIAGGPNEQFF.

The chain links TRBV28 to TRBJ1-6, with 11 bases that match TRBD1. The junction had 5 bases not matched to a gene; V was cut back by 6 bases and J by 10 bases. This CDR3 contains 14 residues. Germline V gene lookup returns CDR1 MDHEN and CDR2 SYDVKM. The CDR3 here is CASSPGQGVSPLHF. As DNA, the CDR3 is TGTGCCAGCAGCCCGGGACAGGGGGTATCACCCCTCCACTTT.

The V gene is TRBV27, the J gene TRBJ2-1, with TRBD1 as a possible D gene (6 bases). The CDR3 loop spans 16 amino acids. Germline assignment: CDR1 MNHEY and CDR2 SMNVEV (reference sequence). V lost 6 bases and J lost 2, with 17 bases in between. The CDR3 DNA reads as TGTGCCAGCAGCCCCTTGCCCAGGGGCACCTACAATGAGCAGTTCTTC. Its protein is CASSPLPRGTYNEQFF.

This clone was detected only once. J is TRBJ1-5 and V is TRBV28; D gene uncertain. Trimming took 5 bases from V and 3 from J, leaving 14 bases between them. The CDR3 extends over 15 amino acids. Germline V lookup: CDR1 MDHEN, CDR2 SYDVKM. The CDR3 spells CASSITVTYNQPQHF. CDR3 bases: TGTGCCAGCAGTATAACAGTTACCTACAATCAGCCCCAGCATTTT.

The chain uses TRBV2 and TRBJ2-5; D is unclear. The V gene's germline CDR1 is SNHLY and CDR2 FYNNEI. The CDR3 has 13 amino acids. Trimming removed 8 bases at V and 5 bases at J, with 15 bases between. Written as DNA, the CDR3 is TGTGCCAGCGGATCACAGAGGCCGGAGACCCAGTACTTC. Translation: CASGSQRPETQYF.

The J gene is TRBJ1-5, the V gene TRBV30, with D perhaps TRBD1 (5 bases). Trimming removed 3 bases from V and 10 bases from J, with 31 bases in between. The germline V gene encodes CDR1 GTSNPN and CDR2 SVGIG (reference sequence). There are 18 residues in the CDR3. The CDR3 region has the DNA TGTGCCTGGAGACTAACCGGCCGGGACGGTAACAGAAACAGCCCCCAGCATTTT. Protein: CAWRLTGRDGNRNSPQHF.

The rearrangement joins TRBV28 to TRBJ1-6, with D possibly TRBD1 on 6 matching bases. Germline V gene sequence: CDR1 MDHEN, CDR2 SYDVKM. The CDR3 loop spans 12 amino acids. Between the trimmed V and J ends, which lost 7 bases and 15 bases, there was a span of 16 bases. CDR3 region: CASTLSGTRLHF. The CDR3 DNA sequence: TGTGCCAGCACACTTTCCGGGACACGCCTCCACTTT.

The rearrangement joins TRBV5-4 to TRBJ2-7; D possibly corresponds to TRBD2 (7 bases). In germline, CDR1 is SGHNT, CDR2 YYREEE (reference sequence). Deletions cut 4 bases from V and 3 bases from J, with 17 bases between. This CDR3 has 15 amino acids. The CDR3 region is CASSRGAGWVYEQYF. The CDR3 DNA reads TGTGCCAGCAGCCGGGGGGCGGGGTGGGTCTACGAGCAGTACTTC.